The 26 T cell receptor beta chains below come from one sample, sequenced in a study of radiotherapy plus CTLA-4 blockade in lung cancer. Measured with immunoSEQ multiplex PCR; TCRdb has only the in-frame clones, and not every one. Found here are roughly 86,000 clones, 80% to 85% of them singletons; the top ten hold roughly 0.8%. The sample consisted of peripheral blood, taken from a patient treated with radiotherapy plus ipilimumab. The origin of the receptors is a human donor with non-small cell lung cancer who had stable disease on radiotherapy plus ipilimumab.

This chain links TRBV28 with TRBJ1-2; 7 bases are shared with TRBD1. CDR3 length equals 12 residues. Germline-derived CDR1 and CDR2 are MDHEN and SYDVKM. The trim removed 8 bases at V and 3 bases at J, leaving 3 bases unmatched. The CDR3 region is CASGTDYYGYTF. The CDR3 nucleotides read TGTGCCAGCGGGACAGACTACTATGGCTACACCTTC.

This clone was observed a few times. V usage is TRBV7-9 and J usage is TRBJ2-2; 11 bases line up with TRBD2. V lost 5 bases, J lost 6 bases, and 11 bases stayed unmatched. The CDR3 has 17 residues. Germline V lookup: CDR1 SEHNR, CDR2 FQNEAQ (reference sequence). The CDR3 here is CASSQGFSGGAAGELFF. CDR3 sequence (DNA): TGTGCCAGCAGCCAAGGATTTAGCGGGGGGGCAGCCGGGGAGCTGTTTTTT.

The chain couples TRBV5-1 to TRBJ1-5; maybe TRBD1 (5 bases). Germline V gene lookup returns CDR1 SGHRS and CDR2 YFSETQ. Trimming removed 4 bases at V and 4 bases at J, with 18 bases between. The CDR3 is made up of 16 amino acids. CDR3 protein: CASSPQPGPENQPQHF. The CDR3 coding sequence is TGCGCCAGCAGCCCCCAACCGGGACCGGAGAATCAGCCCCAGCATTTT.

The chain couples TRBV10-2 to TRBJ1-4; D possibly corresponds to TRBD1 (6 bases). CDR3 length equals 14 residues. Trimming took 2 bases from V and 8 from J, leaving 12 bases between them. CDR1 and CDR2 from the germline V gene are WSHSY and SAAADI. CDR3 coding DNA: TGCGCCAGCAGTGAGCGCGCGAGGGGGGAAAAACTGTTTTTT. Its translation: CASSERARGEKLFF.

This chain uses TRBV7-9 with TRBJ1-2; D perhaps matches TRBD1 (6 bases). Germline V gene data show CDR1 as SEHNR and CDR2 as FQNEAQ (reference sequence). The CDR3 sequence is 12 residues long. Trimming removed 3 bases at V and 7 bases at J, with 9 bases between. In nucleotides, the CDR3 is TGTGCCAGCAGCTTGGAGGGGGGTGGCTACACCTTC. It is translated as CASSLEGGGYTF.

This sequence joins TRBV11-2 and TRBJ2-3; TRBD2 might be the D (6 bases). The CDR3 is made up of 15 amino acids. The V gene's germline CDR1 is SGHAT and CDR2 FQNNGV. Trimming pared 4 bases from V and 6 bases from J, leaving 17 bases between. The CDR3 loop is CASSSLAGPRDTQYF. The CDR3 DNA sequence: TGTGCCAGCAGCTCCCTCGCGGGGCCAAGGGATACGCAGTATTTT.

This clone was detected only a few times. The J gene is TRBJ1-1, the V gene TRBV5-4, with D unresolved. V lost 0 bases to trimming and J lost 1 base, with 13 bases between them. Per germline, CDR1 SGHNT and CDR2 YYREEE (reference sequence). The CDR3 runs to 16 residues. As DNA, the CDR3 is TGTGCCAGCAGCTTGGGCGGGGTCGGCAAGAACACTGAAGCTTTCTTT. It specifies CASSLGGVGKNTEAFF.

The chain recombines TRBV29-1 with TRBJ1-5, with D unresolved. The germline V and J ends were trimmed by 2 bases and 7 bases, with 12 bases remaining between them. Per the germline V gene, CDR1 is SQVTM and CDR2 is ANQGSEA. The CDR3 extends over 13 amino acids. The CDR3 region has the DNA TGCAGCGTTGAAACGCGGGGTGGGCAGCCCCAGCATTTT. Its protein is CSVETRGGQPQHF.

The chain uses TRBV6-5 and TRBJ2-7, with D possibly TRBD1 on 5 matching bases. Germline CDR1 MNHEY, CDR2 SVGAGI. Trimming took 5 bases from V and 2 from J, leaving 13 bases between them. This CDR3 contains 14 residues. For the CDR3, the DNA is TGTGCCAGCAGTGGCTCAGGGATTCCCTACGAGCAGTACTTC. Protein product: CASSGSGIPYEQYF.

The gene calls are TRBV5-8 and TRBJ2-7; TRBD1 agrees at 7 bases. Germline assignment: CDR1 SGHTS and CDR2 YDEGEE. The length of the CDR3 is 13 residues. The V gene end was trimmed by 3 bases and the J gene end by 2 bases; junction bases not matched to a gene: 2. CDR3 residues: CASSWGQTYEQYF. CDR3 sequence (DNA): TGTGCCAGCAGCTGGGGACAGACCTACGAGCAGTACTTC.

The chain is built from TRBV11-2 and TRBJ1-3; 9 bases are a match to TRBD1. The CDR3 consists of 14 residues. Germline V gene data show CDR1 as SGHAT and CDR2 as FQNNGV. Unmatched junction bases numbered 5, after V lost 5 bases and J lost 6 bases. As DNA, the CDR3 is TGTGCCAGCAGCCAGACAGGGGGAGAAAACACCATATATTTT. Amino acid sequence: CASSQTGGENTIYF.

The rearrangement joins TRBV7-3 to TRBJ2-7; 7 nucleotides align to TRBD1. Trimming removed 3 bases from V and 5 bases from J; junction bases left unmatched: 13. The CDR3 consists of 16 residues. The V gene's germline CDR1 is SGHTA and CDR2 FQGTGA. CDR3 loop: CASSLGRGNGVDEQYF. CDR3 DNA: TGTGCCAGCAGCTTGGGCAGGGGGAATGGTGTGGACGAGCAGTACTTC. The full variable domain, in which reference TRBV7-3 and TRBJ2-7 provide the parts outside the CDR3, is GAGVSQTPSNKVTEKGKYVELRCDPISGHTALYWYRQSLGQGPEFLIYFQGTGAADDSGLPNDRFFAVRPEGSVSTLKIQRTERGDSAVYLCASSLGRGNGVDEQYFGPGTRLTVT.

V usage is TRBV5-6 and J usage is TRBJ2-5; D call uncertain. Trimming cost V 0 bases and J 2 bases, with 5 bases left between them. The CDR3 spans 13 residues. Per the germline V gene, CDR1 is SGHDT and CDR2 is YYEEEE. CDR3 DNA: TGTGCCAGCAGCTTGGATTCGCAAGAGACCCAGTACTTC. Protein: CASSLDSQETQYF.

The rearrangement joins TRBV5-4 to TRBJ2-1; 9 bases are shared with TRBD2. Germline lookup yields CDR1 SGHNT and CDR2 YYREEE (reference sequence). The CDR3 totals 16 residues. The J segment lost 8 bases and the V segment lost 4 bases, leaving 13 bases of the junction unmatched. CDR3 sequence reads: CASSQGPAGGRDEQFF. The CDR3 coding sequence is TGTGCCAGCAGCCAAGGCCCAGCGGGGGGCCGGGATGAGCAGTTCTTC.

V and J are TRBV7-6 and TRBJ2-5, with D unresolved. This CDR3 spans 14 amino acids. Germline V gives CDR1 SGHVS, CDR2 FNYEAQ. Trimming cost V 2 bases and J 5 bases, with 12 bases left between them. Here the CDR3 reads CASSLSSIGETQYF. DNA of the CDR3: TGTGCCAGCAGCTTAAGTTCTATAGGCGAGACCCAGTACTTC.

V usage is TRBV15 and J usage is TRBJ2-5, with TRBD2 matching 13 bases. After removal of 2 bases from V and 3 bases from J, the junction contained 3 bases not matched to a gene. CDR1 and CDR2 (germline): LNHNV, YYDKDF (reference sequence). This CDR3 is built from 16 residues. The CDR3 DNA sequence: TGTGCCACCAGCAGACATGGGACTAGCGGGAAAGAGACCCAGTACTTC. Its translation: CATSRHGTSGKETQYF.

The J gene is TRBJ1-1, the V gene TRBV14; the D gene is possibly TRBD1 (6 bases). The CDR3 extends over 15 amino acids. Germline V gene lookup returns CDR1 SGHDN and CDR2 FVKESK. With 6 bases removed from V and 1 base from J, the gap between germline ends came to 15 bases. The CDR3 DNA sequence: TGTGCCAGCAGGCGAACAGGGCCAGGGAACACTGAAGCTTTCTTT. Translation: CASRRTGPGNTEAFF.

This clone was counted between two and nine times. The genes are TRBV7-9 and TRBJ1-4; TRBD1 agrees at 9 bases. The V segment lost 6 bases and the J segment 3 bases; nucleotides outside the gene matches: 8. The germline gives CDR1 SEHNR, CDR2 FQNEAQ (reference sequence). This CDR3 contains 16 residues. CDR3 loop: CASRYPGTGSNEKLFF. In DNA form, the CDR3 reads TGTGCCAGCAGATACCCCGGGACAGGGTCTAATGAAAAACTGTTTTTT.

This chain links TRBV11-3 with TRBJ1-3; 10 bases align to TRBD1. The CDR3 has 15 residues. V gave up 6 bases and J gave up 2 bases; unmatched junction bases: 4. The V gene's germline CDR1 is SGHNT and CDR2 YENEEA. CDR3 DNA: TGTGCCAGCAGTCGACAGGGGGCGGCTGGAAACACCATATATTTT. This codes for CASSRQGAAGNTIYF.

The gene calls are TRBV27 and TRBJ2-6, with D tentatively TRBD2 (5 bases). Germline V gene lookup returns CDR1 MNHEY and CDR2 SMNVEV (reference sequence). The CDR3 has 18 residues. Trimming left V 3 bases short and J 0 bases short, with 15 bases between. DNA of the CDR3: TGTGCCAGCAGTTTTGGATCGGGGAACCCCTCTGGGGCCAACGTCCTGACTTTC. It yields the protein CASSFGSGNPSGANVLTF.

The chain couples TRBV7-8 to TRBJ2-2; D gene ambiguous. The CDR3 runs to 14 residues. V shed 0 bases and J shed 4 bases, with 6 bases lying between them. CDR1 and CDR2 (germline): SGHVS, FQNEAQ. Here the CDR3 reads CASSLARSTGELFF. DNA for the CDR3: TGTGCCAGCAGCTTAGCCCGAAGCACCGGGGAGCTGTTTTTT.

The chain couples TRBV27 to TRBJ1-2, with D perhaps TRBD1 (6 bases). Germline assignment: CDR1 MNHEY and CDR2 SMNVEV (reference sequence). The CDR3 consists of 13 residues. The V gene lost 5 bases and the J gene lost 7 bases, with 14 bases spanning the gap. The DNA for the CDR3 is TGTGCCAGCAGTAGCCGGGGGCTAGGTGGCTACACCTTC. It specifies CASSSRGLGGYTF.

This sequence joins TRBV2 and TRBJ2-2, with 13 bases lining up with TRBD2. With 4 bases clipped from V and 3 bases from J, the junction kept 5 bases outside the gene matches. The CDR3 extends over 17 amino acids. Germline CDR1 is SNHLY and CDR2 is FYNNEI. The CDR3 is CASSVRTSGSYTGELFF. The DNA for the CDR3 is TGTGCCAGCAGTGTCAGGACTAGCGGGAGTTACACCGGGGAGCTGTTTTTT.

As concerns this clone: Other DNA sequences in this specimen translate into the identical CDR3. For the CDR3, the DNA is TGCGCCAGCAGCTTGCGGGGAGAGACCCAGTACTTC. Its protein is CASSLRGETQYF. The chain has TRBV5-1 and TRBJ2-5; weak D call: TRBD2 (5 bases). Germline CDR1 is SGHRS and CDR2 is YFSETQ. The CDR3 has 12 amino acids. Trimming left V 1 base short and J 4 bases short, with 5 bases between.

The CDR3 reads CASSQAASGEQFF. CDR3 bases: TGTGCCAGCAGCCAAGCCGCTAGCGGTGAGCAGTTCTTC. The chain couples TRBV11-2 to TRBJ2-1; 7 positions match TRBD2. J gave up 9 bases and V 5 bases, and 7 bases lay outside the gene matches. Germline-derived CDR1 and CDR2 are SGHAT and FQNNGV. The CDR3 is 13 amino acids.

The chain is built from TRBV11-2 and TRBJ2-7; D remains unclear. The CDR3 runs 14 residues. V was trimmed by 1 base and J by 1 base, leaving 8 bases between them. CDR1 is SGHAT, CDR2 FQNNGV, per germline. CDR3 sequence reads: CASSLGSKSYEQYF. CDR3 sequence (DNA): TGTGCCAGCAGCTTAGGTAGTAAATCCTACGAGCAGTACTTC.